This TCR beta chain was profiled in a study of blood T cells in healthy people across ages. Study-level background: T cells yielded about one barcoded beta molecule per two cells through template switching. Study results and caveats: Diversity estimates drawn from one million T cells were deemed underestimates. Donors of long life had a larger count of naive CD4+ cells and greater diversity than aged donors.

This clonotype turned up a few times. The antigen remains undetermined. Its ends do not fully match the called genes, so a read error is possible. CDR3 size: 13 residues. Germline V gene lookup returns CDR1 SGHTA and CDR2 FQGNSA. For the second PCR, which ran for about 6 to 11 cycles, a sample-barcoded 5' primer and a J-beta primer mix were used. TCRdb passed the 5' RACE reads through MiXCR, listing each CDR3 protein once. Counted here are approximately 900,000 distinct CDR3 sequences, 40% to 60% occurring once; the ten biggest clones make up 13%. The rearrangement uses TRBV7-2 and TRBJ2-4, with a tentative D call TRBD1 (6 bases). This TCR was sampled from a man aged 25 to 40 in good health. Sequenced: blood. In DNA form, the CDR3 reads TGTGTCAGCAGCCCCTTAAACAGGGACATTCAGTACTTC. Protein product: CVSSPLNRDIQYF.